A single T cell receptor (beta chain) is shown here with its context. No antigen is known for it. Splitting of each subset's genomic DNA was done evenly across several immunoSEQ plates. Profiling relied on immunoSEQ multiplex PCR, and the TCRdb table lists in-frame clones only, not all of them. The sample has under 850,000 clones; just under 75% are singletons. The data originate from a study of shared clonotypes between healthy human individuals. About the research overall: Donors had three CD4 naive, three CD4 memory, two CD8 naive and one CD8 memory plate apiece.

Study results and limitations: A generally larger estimated richness was seen in naive subsets than in memory subsets. Clonotypes shared by all four sorted-subset donors had higher generation probabilities than non-shared clonotypes.

The V end lost 2 bases, the J end lost 5 bases, and 27 bases lay between the germline ends. Germline-derived CDR1 and CDR2 are SGHNT and YYREEE (reference sequence). This CDR3 spans 19 amino acids. This chain joins TRBV5-4 and TRBJ2-3; D unresolved. The sequence derives from a woman under 40 in good health. Sequencing input: memory CD4+ T cells sorted from blood. Subset here: CD45RA-negative fraction. This chain's CDR3 is CASSFSVLRHPSVKDTQYF. The CDR3 DNA sequence: TGTGCCAGCAGCTTTTCAGTACTACGGCACCCCTCTGTTAAAGATACGCAGTATTTT.